Listed below are T cell receptor beta chains from one sample, sequenced in a study of post-analysis software for immune sequencing data. MiXCR, applied by TCRdb to the PCR reads, yields one record per CDR3 protein. The sample consists of fewer than 850,000 distinct CDR3 sequences, 30% of them appearing once. Sequencing was done on a sample of blood. These receptor sequences come from a girl between 10 and 17 years old with multiple sclerosis. Both conserved end residues are part of each CDR3. Each record gives: V gene, clone size, J gene, D gene, CDR3 protein, CDR3 DNA. D genes are given only for firm matches. Size values are once, few and many counts, or a class for expanded clones, and some rows have none.

TRBV25-1,-,TRBJ2-1,-,CASSESGFSYNEQFF,TGTGCCAGCAGTGAATCCGGGTTCTCCTACAATGAGCAGTTCTTC
TRBV15,many,TRBJ2-1,-,CATSRDPGAFNEQFF,TGTGCCACCAGCAGAGATCCCGGGGCTTTTAATGAGCAGTTCTTC
TRBV7-8,few,TRBJ2-1,TRBD2,CASNLGTNNEQFF,TGTGCCAGCAACCTCGGGACTAACAATGAGCAGTTCTTC
TRBV29-1,-,TRBJ2-2,-,CSVDGGRFPGELFF,TGCAGCGTTGACGGCGGGCGATTCCCCGGGGAGCTGTTTTTT
TRBV5-1,-,TRBJ2-1,TRBD1,CASSLGQEYSYEQFF,TGCGCCAGCAGCCTCGGACAGGAGTACTCCTACGAGCAGTTCTTC
TRBV12-3/TRBV12-4,few,TRBJ1-4,TRBD1,CASSSQGVDEKLFF,TGTGCCAGCAGTTCACAGGGGGTTGATGAAAAACTGTTTTTT
TRBV4-1,few,TRBJ2-3,TRBD2,CASSQDRGSSDTQYF,TGCGCCAGCAGCCAAGACCGCGGGAGCTCAGATACGCAGTATTTT
TRBV2,few,TRBJ2-1,TRBD2,CASSSVGLGGNEQFF,TGTGCCAGCAGTTCCGTTGGCTTGGGGGGGAATGAGCAGTTCTTC
TRBV10-3,-,TRBJ2-5,-,CAISDREARETQYF,TGTGCCATCAGTGACAGGGAGGCCAGGGAGACCCAGTACTTC
TRBV28,-,TRBJ2-1,TRBD2,CASSPPAGGSYNEQFF,TGTGCCAGCAGCCCCCCAGCGGGAGGTTCCTACAATGAGCAGTTCTTC
TRBV7-9,-,TRBJ2-1,-,CASSPGRLVYNEQFF,TGTGCCAGCAGCCCCGGACGGCTAGTCTACAATGAGCAGTTCTTC
TRBV29-1,few,TRBJ2-7,TRBD1,CSVEVAGTGGEQYF,TGCAGCGTTGAAGTCGCCGGGACAGGGGGCGAGCAGTACTTC
TRBV5-6,few,TRBJ2-3,-,CASSLASLGTDTQYF,TGTGCCAGCAGCTTGGCCTCACTCGGCACAGATACGCAGTATTTT
TRBV5-6,-,TRBJ2-7,-,CASSLAPNRAEAYEQYF,TGTGCCAGCAGCTTGGCCCCCAACAGGGCGGAGGCCTACGAGCAGTACTTC
TRBV7-2,many,TRBJ2-7,-,CASSLGPGHPSSYEQYF,TGTGCCAGCAGCTTAGGGCCGGGACATCCGAGCTCCTACGAGCAGTACTTC
TRBV29-1,once,TRBJ2-1,-,CSVDRASSYNEQFF,TGCAGCGTTGACAGGGCAAGCTCCTACAATGAGCAGTTCTTC
TRBV20-1,-,TRBJ2-7,-,CSARIPGLHEQYF,TGCAGTGCTAGGATACCGGGACTCCACGAGCAGTACTTC
TRBV7-2,few,TRBJ1-5,-,CASKKTVGEGSQPQHF,TGTGCCAGCAAAAAGACCGTGGGGGAAGGTAGTCAGCCCCAGCATTTT
TRBV20-1,-,TRBJ2-3,TRBD1,CSAPNPGTGISTDTQYF,TGCAGTGCTCCGAACCCCGGGACAGGGATTAGCACAGATACGCAGTATTTT
TRBV4-3,-,TRBJ2-1,TRBD1,CASSQDGDRGFEQFF,TGCGCCAGCAGCCAAGATGGGGACAGGGGTTTTGAGCAGTTCTTC
TRBV24-1,-,TRBJ1-5,TRBD1,CATSDRRQGGNQPQHF,TGTGCCACCAGTGATCGCCGACAGGGAGGCAATCAGCCCCAGCATTTT
TRBV10-3,-,TRBJ2-1,TRBD1,CAISETADRSSEQFF,TGTGCCATCAGTGAGACTGCGGACAGGTCCAGTGAGCAGTTCTTC